This TCR beta chain was sequenced for a study of control samples from healthy donors and cancer patients. Sequencing was performed with immunoSEQ multiplex PCR; in TCRdb, only in-frame clones are kept and a portion is missing. This table has roughly 20,000 clones, approximately 78% appearing once. The length of the CDR3 is 15 residues. The V gene lost 0 bases and the J gene lost 5 bases, with 13 bases spanning the gap. Per germline, CDR1 SSHAT and CDR2 FNYEAQ (reference sequence). The chain employs TRBV7-7 and TRBJ2-5; D is uncertain. Material: PBMCs. The receptor was isolated from an elderly man with head and neck cancer. DNA of the CDR3: TGTGCCAGCAGCTTAGCGCCTGACGGGTGGGAGACCCAGTACTTC. Its protein is CASSLAPDGWETQYF.